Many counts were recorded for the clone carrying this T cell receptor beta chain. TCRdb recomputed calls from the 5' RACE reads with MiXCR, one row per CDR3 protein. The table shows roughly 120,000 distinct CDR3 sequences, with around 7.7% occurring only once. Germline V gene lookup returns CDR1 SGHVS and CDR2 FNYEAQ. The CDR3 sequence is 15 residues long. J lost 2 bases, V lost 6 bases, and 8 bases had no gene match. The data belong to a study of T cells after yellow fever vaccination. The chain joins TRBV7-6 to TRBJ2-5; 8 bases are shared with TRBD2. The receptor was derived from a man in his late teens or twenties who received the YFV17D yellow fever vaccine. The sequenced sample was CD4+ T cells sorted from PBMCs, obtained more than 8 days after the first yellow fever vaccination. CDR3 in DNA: TGTGCCAGCAGATGGGATTCGGGGGGGCAAGAGACCCAGTACTTC. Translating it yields CASRWDSGGQETQYF.